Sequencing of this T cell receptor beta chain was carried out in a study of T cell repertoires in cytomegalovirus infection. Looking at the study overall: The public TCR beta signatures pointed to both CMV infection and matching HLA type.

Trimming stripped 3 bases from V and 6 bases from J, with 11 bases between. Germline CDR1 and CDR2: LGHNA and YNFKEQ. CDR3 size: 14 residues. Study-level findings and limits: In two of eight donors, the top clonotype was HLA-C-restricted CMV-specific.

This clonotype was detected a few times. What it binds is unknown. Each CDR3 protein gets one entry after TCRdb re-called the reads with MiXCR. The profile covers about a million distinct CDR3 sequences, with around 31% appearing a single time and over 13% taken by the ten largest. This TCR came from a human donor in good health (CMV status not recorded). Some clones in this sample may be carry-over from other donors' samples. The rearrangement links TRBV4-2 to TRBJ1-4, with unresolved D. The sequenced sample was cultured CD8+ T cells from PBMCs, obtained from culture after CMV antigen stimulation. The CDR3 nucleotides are TGTGCCAGCAGCCATGCTGAGAGAGATGAAAAACTGTTTTTT. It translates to CASSHAERDEKLFF.